These 7 T cell receptor beta chains originate from one sample sequenced in a study of PD-1 blockade in classical Hodgkin lymphoma. Sequencing was performed with immunoSEQ multiplex PCR; in TCRdb, only in-frame clones are kept and a portion is missing. The table has roughly 140,000 clones, around four fifths seen once; the top ten hold roughly 9.2%. Each patient's relapse followed autologous stem cell transplantation, and brentuximab vedotin exposure varied. Material: peripheral blood mononuclear cells (PBMCs), obtained before the second cycle of nivolumab. These receptors all come from a human donor with classical Hodgkin lymphoma.

This chain joins TRBV11-2 and TRBJ2-6, with 9 bases fitting TRBD1. The V and J ends lost 0 bases and 3 bases, in that order; junction bases with no gene match: 6. The germline CDR1 and CDR2 sequences are SGHAT and FQNNGV. The CDR3 totals 18 residues. As DNA, the CDR3 is TGTGCCAGCAGCTTAGATCGGGACAGGGCTGGTGGGGCCAACGTCCTGACTTTC. Translated: CASSLDRDRAGGANVLTF.

The V call is TRBV7-9, the J call TRBJ1-4, with D hard to call. The CDR3 loop spans 16 amino acids. Looked up from germline, CDR1 is SEHNR and CDR2 is FQNEAQ (reference sequence). V lost 5 bases, J lost 0 bases, and 13 bases lay in between. In DNA, the CDR3 is TGTGCCAGCAGCCCCCTAGGAGGTGCAACTAATGAAAAACTGTTTTTT. Its protein product is CASSPLGGATNEKLFF.

This CDR3 reads CASSFRDSRGNQPQHF. The DNA for the CDR3 is TGTGCCAGCAGCTTCCGGGACAGCAGGGGCAATCAGCCCCAGCATTTT. The genes are TRBV11-2 and TRBJ1-5; 7 nucleotides line up with TRBD1. J gave up 2 bases and V 3 bases, and 7 bases lay outside the gene matches. The germline CDR1 and CDR2 sequences are SGHAT and FQNNGV. The CDR3 loop spans 16 amino acids.

Written as DNA, the CDR3 is TGTGCCAGCAGCAACTTAGGGGTTGGCTATGGCTACACCTTC. Translated: CASSNLGVGYGYTF. The chain links TRBV7-9 to TRBJ1-2; D possibly corresponds to TRBD1 (5 bases). The germline V gene has CDR1 SEHNR and CDR2 FQNEAQ (reference sequence). The ends were cut back, 5 bases at V and 4 bases at J, with 14 bases in the middle. The CDR3 covers 14 residues.

This clone came up a few times. The chain carries TRBV2 and TRBJ2-6; D ambiguous. The V end lost 7 bases, the J end lost 1 base, and 5 bases lay between the germline ends. CDR1 is SNHLY and CDR2 is FYNNEI in the germline V gene. CDR3 length equals 13 residues. The CDR3 nucleotides are TGTGCCAGCACCCTATCTGGGGCCAACGTCCTGACTTTC. It yields the protein CASTLSGANVLTF.

The chain carries TRBV20-1 and TRBJ2-5; no firm D call. Trimming stripped 5 bases from V and 1 base from J, with 5 bases between. The CDR3 is 11 amino acids. Germline CDR1 reads DFQATT; CDR2 reads SNEGSKA (reference sequence). The CDR3 nucleotides read TGCAGTGCTGACCGCCAAGAGACCCAGTACTTC. It is translated as CSADRQETQYF.

Turning to this clone: This specimen includes other DNA sequences encoding the same CDR3. This CDR3 reads CASSYRMNTEAFF. CDR3 DNA: TGTGCCAGCAGTTACCGCATGAACACTGAAGCTTTCTTT. The chain links TRBV27 to TRBJ1-1; D ambiguous. The ends were cut back, 4 bases at V and 0 bases at J, with 6 bases in the middle. The germline V gene encodes CDR1 MNHEY and CDR2 SMNVEV (reference sequence). There are 13 residues in the CDR3.